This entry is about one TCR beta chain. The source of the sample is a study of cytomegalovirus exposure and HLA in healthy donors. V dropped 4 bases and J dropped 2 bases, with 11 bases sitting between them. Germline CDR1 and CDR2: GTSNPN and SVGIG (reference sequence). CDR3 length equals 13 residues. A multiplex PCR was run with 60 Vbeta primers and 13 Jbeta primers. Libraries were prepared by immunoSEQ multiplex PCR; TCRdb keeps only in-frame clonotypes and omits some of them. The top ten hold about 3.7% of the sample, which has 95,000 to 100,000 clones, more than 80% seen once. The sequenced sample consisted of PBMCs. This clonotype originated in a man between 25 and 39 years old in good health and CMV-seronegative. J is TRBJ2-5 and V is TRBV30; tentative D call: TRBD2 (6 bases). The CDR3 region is CAWKAAGQETQYF. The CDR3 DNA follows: TGTGCCTGGAAGGCTGCGGGGCAAGAGACCCAGTACTTC.